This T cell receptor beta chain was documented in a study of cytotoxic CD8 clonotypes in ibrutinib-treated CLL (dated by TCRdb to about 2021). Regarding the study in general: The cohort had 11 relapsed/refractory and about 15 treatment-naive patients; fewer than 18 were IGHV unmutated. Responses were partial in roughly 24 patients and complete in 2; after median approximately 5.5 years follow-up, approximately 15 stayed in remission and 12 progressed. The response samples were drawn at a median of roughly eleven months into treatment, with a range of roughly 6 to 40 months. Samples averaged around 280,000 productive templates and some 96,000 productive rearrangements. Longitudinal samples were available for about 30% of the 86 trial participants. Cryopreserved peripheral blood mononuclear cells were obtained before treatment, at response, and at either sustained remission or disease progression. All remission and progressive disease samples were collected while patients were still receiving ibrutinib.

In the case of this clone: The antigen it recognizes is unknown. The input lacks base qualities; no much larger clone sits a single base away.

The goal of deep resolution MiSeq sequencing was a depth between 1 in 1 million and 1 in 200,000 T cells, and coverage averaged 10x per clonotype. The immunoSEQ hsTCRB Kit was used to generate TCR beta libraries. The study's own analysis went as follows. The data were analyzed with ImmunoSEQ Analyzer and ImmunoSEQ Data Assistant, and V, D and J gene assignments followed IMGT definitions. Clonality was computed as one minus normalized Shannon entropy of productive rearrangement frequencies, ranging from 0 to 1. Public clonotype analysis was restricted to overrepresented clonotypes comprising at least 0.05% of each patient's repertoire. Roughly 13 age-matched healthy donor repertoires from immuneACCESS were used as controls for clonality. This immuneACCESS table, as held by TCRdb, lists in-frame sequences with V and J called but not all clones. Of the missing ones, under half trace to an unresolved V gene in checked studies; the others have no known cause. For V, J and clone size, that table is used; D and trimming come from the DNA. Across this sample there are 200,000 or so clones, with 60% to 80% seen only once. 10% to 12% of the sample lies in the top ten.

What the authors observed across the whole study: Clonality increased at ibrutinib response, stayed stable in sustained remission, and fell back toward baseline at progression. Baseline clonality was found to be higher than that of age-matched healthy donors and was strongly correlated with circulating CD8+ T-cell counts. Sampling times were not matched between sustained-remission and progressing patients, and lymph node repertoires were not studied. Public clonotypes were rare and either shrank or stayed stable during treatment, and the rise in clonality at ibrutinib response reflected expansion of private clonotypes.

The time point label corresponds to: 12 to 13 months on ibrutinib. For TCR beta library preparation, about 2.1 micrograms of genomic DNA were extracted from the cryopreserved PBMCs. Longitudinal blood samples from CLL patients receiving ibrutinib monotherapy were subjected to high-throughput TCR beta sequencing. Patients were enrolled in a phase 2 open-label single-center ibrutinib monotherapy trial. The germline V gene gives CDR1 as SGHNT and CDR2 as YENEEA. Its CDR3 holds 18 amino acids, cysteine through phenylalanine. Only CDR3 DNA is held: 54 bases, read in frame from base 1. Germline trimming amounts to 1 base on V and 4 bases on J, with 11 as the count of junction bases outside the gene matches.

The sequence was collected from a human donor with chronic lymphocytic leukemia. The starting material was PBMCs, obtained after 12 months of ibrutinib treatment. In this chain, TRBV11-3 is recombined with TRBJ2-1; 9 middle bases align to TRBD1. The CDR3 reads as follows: CASSLGAGTGWDYNEQFF. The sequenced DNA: TGTGCCAGCAGCTTAGGGGCCGGGACAGGGTGGGATTACAATGAGCAGTTCTTC.